The T cell receptor (beta chain) under discussion was sequenced for a study of post-analysis software for immune sequencing data. Across the study: Relapsing-remitting, secondary progressive and progressive-relapsing forms of multiple sclerosis all featured among disease courses. Findings and caveats of the study: Controls showed lower frequencies than patients for 4 or 5 TRBV segments, and TRBV5-6, TRBV5-1 and TRBV20-1 were among these. Significantly lower normalized Chao1 diversity was seen in multiple sclerosis patients than in controls.

V was pared by 1 base and J by 2 bases, with 6 bases between. Germline V gene sequence: CDR1 LNHNV, CDR2 YYDKDF (reference sequence). This CDR3 spans 13 amino acids. Each TCR beta cDNA library carried unique molecular identifiers. A population of 1 to 10 million T cells gave rise to about 500,000 cDNA molecules. MiXCR was run by TCRdb on the PCR reads, yielding one entry per CDR3 protein. The sample comprises hundreds of thousands of distinct CDR3 sequences, under 55% of which are singletons, and 9% to 14% rests with the top ten. Regarding this clonotype: Its antigen is not known.

The V gene is TRBV15, the J gene TRBJ2-7; no reliable D call. The source material was blood. This clonotype was obtained from a girl under 18 with multiple sclerosis. CDR3: CATSRVRTYEQYF. CDR3 nucleotides: TGTGCCACCAGCAGAGTACGGACCTACGAGCAGTACTTC.